Listed below are T cell receptor beta chains from one sample, sequenced in a study of cytomegalovirus exposure and HLA in healthy donors. Sequencing used immunoSEQ multiplex PCR; TCRdb keeps in-frame clones, though not all of them. This table holds about 160,000 clones, 70% to 80% found once. What was sequenced was PBMCs. These receptors came from a man younger than 30 in good health and CMV-seropositive. CDR3s include the opening cysteine and the closing phenylalanine or tryptophan. D genes are given only for firm matches. Size is omitted from some rows. Given values are once, few, many or a class for expanded clones.

CDR3aa | abundance | d_gene | v_gene | len
CASSSPGQGRNTEAFF | NA | TRBD1 | TRBV6-5 | 16
CASSLGGLAGGMYQETQYF | NA | TRBD2 | TRBV7-3 | 19
CASSLPPGAGEKLFF | NA | NA | TRBV5-8 | 15
CASSFASGSRSYNEQFF | few | TRBD2 | TRBV5-4 | 17
CASRGAGYGYTF | NA | NA | TRBV27 | 12
CATTGEHSYEQYF | once | TRBD1 | TRBV6-5 | 13
CAWRDTGVAGNTIYF | NA | TRBD1 | TRBV30 | 15
CASSIPGLSTDTQYF | NA | NA | TRBV11-2 | 15
CASSPDSYGYTF | NA | NA | TRBV14 | 12
CATSRDAVSFQETQYF | NA | NA | TRBV15 | 16
CANGQGNSPLHF | NA | NA | TRBV2 | 12
CASSVGTGTTEAFF | NA | NA | TRBV9 | 14
CASSLEDIRTEAFF | NA | NA | TRBV11-1 | 14
CASSGERESYNEQFF | NA | TRBD2 | TRBV9 | 15
CASSDSNFRQGAPYEQYF | NA | TRBD1 | TRBV6-4 | 18
CATKTNYGTDTQYF | NA | NA | TRBV6-1 | 14
CASSLGTSGLHSYEQYF | NA | TRBD2 | TRBV5-5 | 17
CASSASRNQGNYGYTF | NA | NA | TRBV25-1 | 16
CASSLTSGQKNTEAFF | NA | NA | TRBV7-2 | 16
CASSLGGRSPLHF | NA | NA | TRBV7-9 | 13
CASRTYRATEAFF | NA | NA | TRBV27 | 13
CASSSLASRYNEQFF | once | TRBD2 | TRBV5-6 | 15
CASSYSARRSNQPQHF | NA | NA | TRBV6-5 | 16
CASSSTGLLRGEQYF | NA | NA | TRBV6-5 | 15
CASRTGLSGNTIYF | NA | TRBD1 | TRBV6-6 | 14
CAILRQGSNYGYTF | NA | NA | TRBV10-3 | 14
CASSSYLERGTDTQYF | NA | NA | TRBV5-4 | 16
CASSGLAGYTDTQYF | NA | TRBD2 | TRBV7-9 | 15
CASSQSQQPSYEQYF | few | NA | TRBV16 | 15
CASSVSGTNYEQYF | NA | TRBD2 | TRBV5-8 | 14
CASRPSGTGPDTQYF | NA | TRBD1 | TRBV19 | 15
CASSGAPQSTDTQYF | NA | NA | TRBV9 | 15
CVSSESARDNSPLHF | NA | NA | TRBV6-1 | 15
CASSVAGPGGSYGYTF | NA | NA | TRBV9 | 16
CASSTTGTGLWDEQYF | NA | TRBD1 | TRBV27 | 16
CASRQDTWTSYNSPLHF | NA | NA | TRBV2 | 17
CASSFGDSRWRDEQFF | NA | NA | TRBV7-9 | 16
CASSPLTLASGGELFF | few | NA | TRBV18 | 16
CASSQDATSYEQYF | NA | NA | TRBV4-3 | 14
CASSLGQANQPQHF | once | TRBD1 | TRBV27 | 14
CASSYLAGPETQYF | NA | TRBD2 | TRBV6-6 | 14
CASSRTGGRMEKLFF | NA | TRBD1 | TRBV19 | 15
CASRISGARNEQFF | NA | NA | TRBV19 | 14
CSVGGYRDEQYF | NA | NA | TRBV29-1 | 12
CASSFPDYNSYEQYF | NA | NA | TRBV5-4 | 15
CASTEGRGGNQPQHF | NA | NA | TRBV30 | 15
CASSHTTSGGGGDTQYF | NA | TRBD2 | TRBV23-1 | 17
CASSQGTAPSPYYEQYF | NA | TRBD1 | TRBV4-3 | 17
CASSTAVYSGNTEAFF | once | NA | TRBV19 | 16
CASRSGGGEADTQYF | NA | NA | TRBV5-1 | 15
CSARYMNTEAFF | NA | NA | TRBV29-1 | 12
CASSEAGRAKVAGEQFF | NA | TRBD2 | TRBV2 | 17
CASSRRDRGNTEAFF | NA | TRBD1 | TRBV5-6 | 15